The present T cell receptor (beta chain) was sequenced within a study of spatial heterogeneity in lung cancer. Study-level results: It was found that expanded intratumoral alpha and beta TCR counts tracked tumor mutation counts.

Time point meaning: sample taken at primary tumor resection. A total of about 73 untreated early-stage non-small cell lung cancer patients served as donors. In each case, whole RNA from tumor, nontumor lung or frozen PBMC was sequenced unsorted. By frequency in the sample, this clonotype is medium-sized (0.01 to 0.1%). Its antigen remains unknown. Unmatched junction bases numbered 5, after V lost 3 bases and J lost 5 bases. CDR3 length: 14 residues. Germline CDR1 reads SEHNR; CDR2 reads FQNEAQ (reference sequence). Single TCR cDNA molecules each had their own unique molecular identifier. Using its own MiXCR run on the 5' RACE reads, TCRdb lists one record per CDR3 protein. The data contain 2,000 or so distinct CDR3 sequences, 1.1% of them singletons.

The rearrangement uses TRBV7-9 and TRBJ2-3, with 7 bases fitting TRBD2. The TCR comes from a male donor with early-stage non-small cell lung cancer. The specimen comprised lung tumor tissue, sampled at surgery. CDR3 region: CASSFGGGEDTQYF. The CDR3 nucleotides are TGTGCCAGCAGCTTTGGGGGGGGTGAAGATACGCAGTATTTT.